The 13 T cell receptor beta chains presented below share a single source sample, sequenced in a study of cytomegalovirus exposure and HLA in healthy donors. In the PCR, 60 Vbeta and 13 Jbeta primers were used. Data came from immunoSEQ multiplex PCR; TCRdb stores just in-frame clones and leaves some out. The table lists 100,000 or so clones, roughly an eighth of them singletons, with approximately 16% in the top ten. Source material: PBMCs. These receptors all stem from a man aged 40-49 years in good health and CMV-seropositive.

The CDR3 DNA follows: TGTGCCAGCAGCTTGGCTAGCGGGACCGCGGATGAGCAGTTCTTC. Translated: CASSLASGTADEQFF. The chain links TRBV5-8 to TRBJ2-1; 9 bases are shared with TRBD2. V trimming: 0 bases; J trimming: 8 bases; junction bases outside the gene matches: 6. The CDR3 covers 15 residues. Germline loops: CDR1 SGHTS, CDR2 YDEGEE. The full variable domain, in which reference TRBV5-8 and TRBJ2-1 provide the parts outside the CDR3, is EAGVTQSPTHLIKTRGQQATLRCSPISGHTSVYWYQQALGLGLQFLLWYDEGEERNRGNFPPRFSGRQFPNYSSELNVNALELEDSALYLCASSLASGTADEQFFGPGTRLTVL.

This clone was counted a few times. The chain combines TRBV4-3 with TRBJ1-2; possible D gene TRBD1, 6 bases. With 4 bases removed from V and 6 bases from J, the gap between germline ends came to 21 bases. Germline-derived CDR1 and CDR2 are LGHNA and YSLEER. The CDR3 totals 16 residues. CDR3 coding DNA: TGCGCCAGCAGCCTTGACAGGTTTAGCCTGAGGGATGGCTACACCTTC. Translated: CASSLDRFSLRDGYTF.

J is TRBJ2-2 and V is TRBV6-4, with D perhaps TRBD2 (6 bases). This CDR3 has 15 amino acids. V lost 2 bases and J 6 bases, leaving 13 bases between the germline ends. Per germline, CDR1 MRHNA and CDR2 SNTAGT. CDR3 sequence reads: CASSDNGRTAGELFF. The CDR3 DNA reads as TGTGCCAGCAGTGACAACGGGAGAACGGCCGGGGAGCTGTTTTTT.

V usage is TRBV18 and J usage is TRBJ1-1; 7 bases map to TRBD1. V lost 7 bases and J lost 3; bases outside the gene matches: 8. Looked up from germline, CDR1 is KGHSH and CDR2 is LQKENI. This CDR3 has 14 amino acids. CDR3 bases: TGTGCCAGCTACCCCGGGACAGACCACACTGAAGCTTTCTTT. Translating gives CASYPGTDHTEAFF. Full variable domain (outside the CDR3, taken from reference TRBV18 and TRBJ1-1): NAGVMQNPRHLVRRRGQEARLRCSPMKGHSHVYWYRQLPEEGLKFMVYLQKENIIDESGMPKERFSAEFPKEGPSILRIQQVVRGDSAAYFCASYPGTDHTEAFFGQGTRLTVV.

This clone has a handful of counts. The CDR3 loop is CASSPQYRGNQPQHF. The DNA of the CDR3 is TGTGCCAGCAGCCCCCAATACAGGGGCAATCAGCCCCAGCATTTT. J is TRBJ1-5 and V is TRBV7-8, with D possibly TRBD1 on 6 matching bases. The ends were cut back, 5 bases at V and 2 bases at J, with 13 bases in the middle. The CDR3 loop spans 15 amino acids. Looked up from germline, CDR1 is SGHVS and CDR2 is FQNEAQ.

The gene calls are TRBV6-5 and TRBJ2-5; 7 bases are a match to TRBD2. The CDR3 runs 14 residues. Losses at the gene ends were 6 bases for V and 7 bases for J; bases not matched to a gene: 11. From germline, CDR1 is MNHEY and CDR2 SVGAGI. CDR3 sequence: CASSGFEGGRTQYF. DNA of the CDR3: TGTGCCAGCAGCGGGTTTGAGGGCGGGAGGACCCAGTACTTC.

This chain connects TRBV5-8 to TRBJ2-4; 8 nucleotides line up with TRBD1. V shed 0 bases and J 6 bases; nucleotides not matched to a gene: 2. This CDR3 region has 14 residues. Germline loops: CDR1 SGHTS, CDR2 YDEGEE. CDR3 loop: CASSLAGGINIQYF. CDR3 nucleotides: TGTGCCAGCAGCTTGGCAGGGGGCATAAACATTCAGTACTTC.

The chain recombines TRBV11-3 with TRBJ2-1, with 7 bases aligning to TRBD2. V dropped 3 bases and J dropped 3; count of bases not matched to a gene: 5. The CDR3 sequence is 15 residues long. Per germline, CDR1 SGHNT and CDR2 YENEEA. In DNA form, the CDR3 reads TGTGCCAGCAGCTTCAGGGCGGGAGACTACAATGAGCAGTTCTTC. Translation: CASSFRAGDYNEQFF.

This chain links TRBV10-3 with TRBJ2-7, with 13 positions matching TRBD2. The CDR3 length is 13 residues. CDR1 and CDR2 (germline): ENHRY, SYGVKD. The trim removed 11 bases at V and 2 bases at J, leaving 3 bases unmatched. CDR3 residues: CAVGTSGTYEQYF. Written as DNA, the CDR3 is TGTGCCGTAGGGACTAGCGGGACCTACGAGCAGTACTTC.

This clone has just a few counts. V usage is TRBV11-2 and J usage is TRBJ2-7; a possible D gene is TRBD2 (5 bases). Germline lookup yields CDR1 SGHAT and CDR2 FQNNGV. The V end was cut by 5 bases, the J end by 6 bases, with 17 bases between. This CDR3 contains 14 residues. The CDR3 loop reads CASSPRVGVTEQYF. CDR3 in DNA: TGTGCCAGCAGCCCCCGGGTGGGAGTCACCGAGCAGTACTTC.

This clone was picked up a small number of times. The rearrangement links TRBV15 to TRBJ1-2, with TRBD1 identical over 8 bases. CDR1 is LNHNV, CDR2 YYDKDF, per germline (reference sequence). Trimming removed 5 bases from V and 4 bases from J; junction bases left unmatched: 9. The CDR3 covers 15 residues. The CDR3 region is CATSRGTGEIYGYTF. CDR3 in DNA: TGTGCCACCAGCCGCGGGACAGGCGAAATCTATGGCTACACCTTC.

V usage is TRBV6-1 and J usage is TRBJ2-7; the match to TRBD2 covers 10 bases. CDR3 length: 14 residues. The J segment lost 7 bases and the V segment lost 8 bases, leaving 11 bases of the junction unmatched. CDR1 is MNHNS and CDR2 is SASEGT in the germline V gene. Here the CDR3 reads CASEEGLASREQYF. The CDR3 region has the DNA TGTGCCAGCGAGGAGGGACTAGCGTCGAGGGAGCAGTACTTC.

This clone was counted between two and nine times. The V and J genes are TRBV6-5 and TRBJ2-2, with 7 bases identical to TRBD1. The CDR3 spans 14 residues. J lost 6 bases, V lost 5 bases, and 6 bases had no gene match. Germline assignment: CDR1 MNHEY and CDR2 SVGAGI. The DNA of the CDR3 is TGTGCCAGCAGTACGACAGGGTCCGCCGGGGAGCTGTTTTTT. This sequence encodes CASSTTGSAGELFF.